This T cell receptor (beta chain) was captured by sequencing in a study of shared clonotypes between healthy human individuals (TCRdb year 2020). In the study overall: The cohort included a few men and two women between 18 and 49 years of age. Per donor, three plates each were used for CD4 naive and CD4 memory, two for CD8 naive, and one for CD8 memory. To estimate repertoire size and how much clonotypes are shared between individuals, the study performed deep sequencing of blood TCR repertoires from about 5 healthy adults. To increase sequencing depth and limit assay-specific biases, TCR repertoire library preparation and sequencing were carried out by different laboratories using diverse techniques. Per donor, leukapheresis produced somewhere between about 0.85 and 8.9 billion PBMCs. Overall study outcomes, separate from this receptor: The genetic and exposure-history diversity represented was limited by the small number of donors. Pairwise subsampling led to the expectation that sequencing depth would affect the degree of clonotype sharing among donors. Compared with non-shared clonotypes, the clonotypes found in all four sorted-subset donors had higher generation probabilities. Sharing across several donors was observed for approximately 5% of naive CD4, less than 4% of naive CD8, over 2% of memory CD4, and around 0.4% of memory CD8 clonotypes. Sampling was restricted to blood, and TCR repertoires in tissue are likely to differ from TCR repertoires in blood. Estimated clonotype richness was generally larger for naive than for memory subsets. Incomplete sequencing was indicated by rarefaction of sorted-subset datasets, despite the large sequencing depth.

TCR CDR3 regions were amplified from genomic DNA by multiplex PCR using the deep immunoSEQ assay. Extracted genomic DNA from each cell subset was distributed evenly across all wells of several immunoSEQ 96-well plates, and each plate was treated as a replicate. For sorted subsets, about 200 ng genomic DNA, equal to 30,000 to 35,000 T cell genomes, was loaded into each replicate PCR. Purified libraries were measured with a Qubit 3.0 fluorometer, size-checked on a Bioanalyzer 2100, and measured again with the KAPA Library Quantification kit. Every immunoSEQ 96-well plate was sequenced on a dedicated single-read 150-cycle Illumina NextSeq 550 flow cell. From the authors' description of their analysis: Because the immunoSEQ output included only junctional sequences and no quality scores, the filtering could not be the same as the filtering used for full-length reads. Sequences were annotated with PyIR, a Python wrapper for IgBLAST v1.9, using IMGT germline references to assign V/J genes and CDR3. Reads were removed for weak V/J assignments (E-value above 1e-6), missing CDR3, stop codons, out-of-frame junctions, or ambiguous translated residues. V3J clonotypes were defined as sequences sharing an identical inferred V gene, J gene, and CDR3 amino acid sequence. To compute the percentage overlap between repertoires, the number of shared unique clonotypes was divided by the size of the smaller repertoire. Three approaches were used to assess repertoire richness: RTK rarefaction, the Chao1 estimator, and Recon v2.1 estimates of unobserved clonotypes. For all TCRbeta clonotypes obtained by the gDNA method from a few donors, generation probabilities were computed with OLGA. TCRdb provides this immuneACCESS table in a form limited to in-frame rearrangements. Some clones are lacking; in checked studies, under half of them reflect an unresolved V gene, and why the rest are absent is not known. V and J calls and clone size are given by that table; D and trimming were obtained from the DNA. This sample is represented by millions of clones; approximately 95% of them were singletons. The ten largest clonotypes hold around 0.4% of the sample.

As regards this clone: Its antigen has not been determined. No base quality information exists; no much larger clone differs at one position.

Based on the germline V gene, the CDR1 and CDR2 sequences are MDHEN and SYDVKM. V is reduced by 6 bases and J by 6 bases, leaving a spacing of 6 bases between them. The CDR3 runs 10 amino acids, cysteine and phenylalanine included. The DNA shown is the 30-base CDR3, in frame from base 1. Healthy HIV-negative adults with no recently reported acute infections or vaccinations were included as donors. Every donor was a Caucasian adult living in Nashville, Tennessee, USA. CD4+ T cells were enriched by magnetic negative selection; naive cells were then positively selected on CD45RA, and the negative fraction formed the memory subset. Blood was collected by leukapheresis, and PBMCs were isolated by Ficoll-Histopaque density gradient centrifugation and then cryopreserved in liquid nitrogen vapor phase. Analytical flow cytometry was used to check the purity and quantity of every magnetically sorted T cell population. From each sorted fraction, genomic DNA was isolated and quantified by UV absorbance on a Nanodrop 2000c.

Recombination linked TRBV28 to TRBJ2-7, with the D gene too uncertain to name. The sequencing sample was made of naive CD4+ T cells from PBMCs. This specimen's cell subset or site label, interpreted: CD45RA+ positively selected. The sequence was collected from a man aged 18 to 30 in good health. Some clones in this sample may be carry-over from other donors' samples. The DNA reads TGTGCCAGCAGGAAAAGCGAGCAGTACTTC. Translated, this is CASRKSEQYF.